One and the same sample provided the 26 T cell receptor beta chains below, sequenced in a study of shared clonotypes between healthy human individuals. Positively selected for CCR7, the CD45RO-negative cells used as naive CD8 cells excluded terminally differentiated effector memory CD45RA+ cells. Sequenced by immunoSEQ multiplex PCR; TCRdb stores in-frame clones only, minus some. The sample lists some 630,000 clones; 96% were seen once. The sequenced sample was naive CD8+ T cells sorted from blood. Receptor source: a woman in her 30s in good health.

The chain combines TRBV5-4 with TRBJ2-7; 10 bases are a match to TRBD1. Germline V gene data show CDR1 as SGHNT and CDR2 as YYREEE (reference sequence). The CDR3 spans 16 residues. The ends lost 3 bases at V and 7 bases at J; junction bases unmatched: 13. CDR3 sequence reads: CASSSDPGQGSPEQYF. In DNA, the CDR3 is TGTGCCAGCAGCTCTGATCCGGGACAGGGGTCCCCGGAGCAGTACTTC.

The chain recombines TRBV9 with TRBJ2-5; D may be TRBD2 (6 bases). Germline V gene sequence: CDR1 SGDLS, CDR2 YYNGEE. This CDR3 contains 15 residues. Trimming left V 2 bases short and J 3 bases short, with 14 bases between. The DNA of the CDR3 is TGTGCCAGCAGCGTTAGCGGATCACAAGAAGAGACCCAGTACTTC. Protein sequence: CASSVSGSQEETQYF.

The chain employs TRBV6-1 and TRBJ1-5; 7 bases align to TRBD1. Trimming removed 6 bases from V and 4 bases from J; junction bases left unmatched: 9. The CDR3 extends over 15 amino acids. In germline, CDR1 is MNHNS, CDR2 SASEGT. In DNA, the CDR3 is TGTGCCAGCAGCGACCTAGGACAGGAGAATCAGCCCCAGCATTTT. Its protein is CASSDLGQENQPQHF.

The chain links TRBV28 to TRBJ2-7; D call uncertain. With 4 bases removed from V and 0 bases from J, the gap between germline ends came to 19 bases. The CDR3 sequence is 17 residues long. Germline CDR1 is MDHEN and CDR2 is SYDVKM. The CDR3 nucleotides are TGTGCCAGCAGTTCCTACCCCGCGTCCAGCAGCTCCTACGAGCAGTACTTC. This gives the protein CASSSYPASSSSYEQYF.

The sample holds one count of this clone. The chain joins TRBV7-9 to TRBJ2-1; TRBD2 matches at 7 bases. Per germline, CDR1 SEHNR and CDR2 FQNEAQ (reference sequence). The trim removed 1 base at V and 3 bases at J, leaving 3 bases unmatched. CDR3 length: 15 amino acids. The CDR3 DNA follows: TGTGCCAGCAGCTTAGGGCTAGCGGACTACAATGAGCAGTTCTTC. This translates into CASSLGLADYNEQFF.

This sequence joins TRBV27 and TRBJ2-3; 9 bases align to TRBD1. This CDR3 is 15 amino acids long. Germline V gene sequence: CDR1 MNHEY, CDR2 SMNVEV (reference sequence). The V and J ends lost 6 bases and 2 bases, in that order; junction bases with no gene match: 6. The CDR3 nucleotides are TGTGCCAGCAGCCCTGGGACAGGGCCCACAGATACGCAGTATTTT. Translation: CASSPGTGPTDTQYF.

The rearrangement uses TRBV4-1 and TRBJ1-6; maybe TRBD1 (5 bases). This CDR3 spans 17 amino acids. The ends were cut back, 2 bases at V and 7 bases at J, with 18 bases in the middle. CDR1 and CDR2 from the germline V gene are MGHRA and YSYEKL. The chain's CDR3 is CASSQPPGAGRNSPLHF. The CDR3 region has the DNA TGCGCCAGCAGCCAACCCCCTGGGGCAGGGCGGAATTCACCCCTCCACTTT.

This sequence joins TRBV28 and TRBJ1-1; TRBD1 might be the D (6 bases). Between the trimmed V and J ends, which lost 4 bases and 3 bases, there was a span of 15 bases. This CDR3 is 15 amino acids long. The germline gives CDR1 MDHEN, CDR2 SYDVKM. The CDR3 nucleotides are TGTGCCAGCAGTTCCTACAGGGCAACCCACACTGAAGCTTTCTTT. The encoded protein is CASSSYRATHTEAFF.

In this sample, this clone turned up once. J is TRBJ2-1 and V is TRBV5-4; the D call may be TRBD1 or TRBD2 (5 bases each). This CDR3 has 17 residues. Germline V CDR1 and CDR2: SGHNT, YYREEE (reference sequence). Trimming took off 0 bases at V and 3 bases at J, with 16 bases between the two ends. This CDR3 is CASSLGVGTGLYNEQFF. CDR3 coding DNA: TGTGCCAGCAGCTTGGGAGTGGGGACGGGGCTCTACAATGAGCAGTTCTTC. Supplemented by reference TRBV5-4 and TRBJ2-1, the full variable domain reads ETGVTQSPTHLIKTRGQQVTLRCSSQSGHNTVSWYQQALGQGPQFIFQYYREEENGRGNFPPRFSGLQFPNYSSELNVNALELDDSALYLCASSLGVGTGLYNEQFFGPGTRLTVL.

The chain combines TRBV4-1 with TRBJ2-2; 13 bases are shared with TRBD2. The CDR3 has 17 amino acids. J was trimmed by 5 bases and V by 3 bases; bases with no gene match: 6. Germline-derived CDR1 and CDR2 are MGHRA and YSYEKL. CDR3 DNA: TGCGCCAGCAGCCAGGCGGGACTAGCGGGATTGACCGGGGAGCTGTTTTTT. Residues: CASSQAGLAGLTGELFF.

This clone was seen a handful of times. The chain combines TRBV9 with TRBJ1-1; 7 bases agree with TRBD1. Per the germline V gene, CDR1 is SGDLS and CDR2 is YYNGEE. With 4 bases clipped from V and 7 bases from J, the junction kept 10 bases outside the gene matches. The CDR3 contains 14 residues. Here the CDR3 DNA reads TGTGCCAGCAGCCATACCGGGACAGCACTTGAAGCTTTCTTT. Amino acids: CASSHTGTALEAFF.

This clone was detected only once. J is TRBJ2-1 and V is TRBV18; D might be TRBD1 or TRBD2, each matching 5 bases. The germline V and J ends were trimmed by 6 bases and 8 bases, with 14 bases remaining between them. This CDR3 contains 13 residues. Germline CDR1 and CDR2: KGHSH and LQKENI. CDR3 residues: CASSPWGNDEQFF. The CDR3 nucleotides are TGTGCCAGCTCGCCATGGGGGAACGATGAGCAGTTCTTC.

The CDR3 loop is CASSYGLAGDRNEQFF. The CDR3 DNA follows: TGTGCCAGCAGTTACGGACTAGCGGGAGATCGCAATGAGCAGTTCTTC. The chain employs TRBV28 and TRBJ2-1; 13 bases are a match to TRBD2. V lost 4 bases and J lost 6; bases outside the gene matches: 6. This CDR3 is built from 16 residues. Per germline, CDR1 MDHEN and CDR2 SYDVKM. Full variable domain (rest looked up from reference TRBV28 and TRBJ2-1): DVKVTQSSRYLVKRTGEKVFLECVQDMDHENMFWYRQDPGLGLRLIYFSYDVKMKEKGDIPEGYSVSREKKERFSLILESASTNQTSMYLCASSYGLAGDRNEQFFGPGTRLTVL.

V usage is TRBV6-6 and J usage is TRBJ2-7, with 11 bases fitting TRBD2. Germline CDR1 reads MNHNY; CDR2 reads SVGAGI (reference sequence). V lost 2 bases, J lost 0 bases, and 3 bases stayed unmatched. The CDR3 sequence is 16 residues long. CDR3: CASSYPTSGSSYEQYF. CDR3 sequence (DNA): TGTGCCAGCAGTTACCCTACTAGCGGGAGCTCCTACGAGCAGTACTTC.

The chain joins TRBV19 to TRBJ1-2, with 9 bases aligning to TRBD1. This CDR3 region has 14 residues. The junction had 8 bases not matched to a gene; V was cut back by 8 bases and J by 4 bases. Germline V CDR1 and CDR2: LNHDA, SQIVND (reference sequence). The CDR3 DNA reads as TGTGCCAGTTCACCCCGGGACAGGGTCTATGGCTACACCTTC. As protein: CASSPRDRVYGYTF.

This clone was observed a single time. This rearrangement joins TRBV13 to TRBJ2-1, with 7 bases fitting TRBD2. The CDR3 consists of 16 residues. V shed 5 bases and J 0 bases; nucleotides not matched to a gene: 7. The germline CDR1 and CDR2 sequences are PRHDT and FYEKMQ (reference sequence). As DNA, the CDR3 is TGTGCCAGCAGCAGCCTGGGCGGGAGCTCCTACAATGAGCAGTTCTTC. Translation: CASSSLGGSSYNEQFF.

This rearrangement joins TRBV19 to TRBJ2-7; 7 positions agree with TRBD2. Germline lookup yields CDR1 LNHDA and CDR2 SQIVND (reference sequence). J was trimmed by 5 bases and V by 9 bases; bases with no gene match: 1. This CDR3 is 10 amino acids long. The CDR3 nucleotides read TGTGCCAGCGCGGGGGACGAGCAGTACTTC. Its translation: CASAGDEQYF. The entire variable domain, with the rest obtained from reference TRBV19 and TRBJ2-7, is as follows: DGGITQSPKYLFRKEGQNVTLSCEQNLNHDAMYWYRQDPGQGLRLIYYSQIVNDFQKGDIAEGYSVSREKKESFPLTVTSAQKNPTAFYLCASAGDEQYFGPGTRLTVT.

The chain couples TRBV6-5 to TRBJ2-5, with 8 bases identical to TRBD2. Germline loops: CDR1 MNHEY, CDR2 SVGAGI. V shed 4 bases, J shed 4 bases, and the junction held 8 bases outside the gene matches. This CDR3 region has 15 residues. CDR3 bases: TGTGCCAGCAGTTTCGGGAGGGAGGGCCCAGAGACCCAGTACTTC. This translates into CASSFGREGPETQYF.

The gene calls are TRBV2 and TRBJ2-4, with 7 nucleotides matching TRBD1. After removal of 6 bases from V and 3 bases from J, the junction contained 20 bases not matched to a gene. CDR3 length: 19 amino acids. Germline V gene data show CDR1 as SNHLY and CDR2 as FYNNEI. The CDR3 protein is CASSVDRERAINGKNIQYF. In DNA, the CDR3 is TGTGCCAGCAGCGTCGACAGGGAAAGAGCGATTAATGGCAAAAACATTCAGTACTTC.

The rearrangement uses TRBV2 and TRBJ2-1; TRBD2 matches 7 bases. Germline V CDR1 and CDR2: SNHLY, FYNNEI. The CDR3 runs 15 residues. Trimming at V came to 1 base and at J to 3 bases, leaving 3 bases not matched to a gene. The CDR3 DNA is TGTGCCAGCAGTGAAGTGGCTAGCGGCTACAATGAGCAGTTCTTC. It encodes CASSEVASGYNEQFF. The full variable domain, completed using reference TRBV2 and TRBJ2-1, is EPEVTQTPSHQVTQMGQEVILRCVPISNHLYFYWYRQILGQKVEFLVSFYNNEISEKSEIFDDQFSVERPDGSNFTLKIRSTKLEDSAMYFCASSEVASGYNEQFFGPGTRLTVL.

Here the CDR3 DNA reads TGTGCCAGCAGCGACCGGGGTCTAGAGTACAATGAGCAGTTCTTC. Protein product: CASSDRGLEYNEQFF. J is TRBJ2-1 and V is TRBV27, with D maybe TRBD2 (5 bases). Germline loops: CDR1 MNHEY, CDR2 SMNVEV (reference sequence). The V and J ends lost 6 bases and 4 bases respectively, with 16 bases between them. CDR3 size: 15 residues.

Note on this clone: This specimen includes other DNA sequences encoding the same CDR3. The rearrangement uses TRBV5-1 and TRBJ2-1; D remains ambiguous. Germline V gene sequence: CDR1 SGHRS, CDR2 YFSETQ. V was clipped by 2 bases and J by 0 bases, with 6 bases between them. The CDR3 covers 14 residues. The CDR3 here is CASSLRGSYNEQFF. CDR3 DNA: TGCGCCAGCAGCTTACGCGGCTCCTACAATGAGCAGTTCTTC.

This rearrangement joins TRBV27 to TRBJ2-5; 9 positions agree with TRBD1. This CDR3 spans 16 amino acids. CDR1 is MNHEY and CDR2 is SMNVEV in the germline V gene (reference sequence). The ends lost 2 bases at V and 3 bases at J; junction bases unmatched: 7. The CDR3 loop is CASSLRYRGPEETQYF. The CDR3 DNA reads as TGTGCCAGCAGTTTACGGTACAGGGGGCCGGAAGAGACCCAGTACTTC.

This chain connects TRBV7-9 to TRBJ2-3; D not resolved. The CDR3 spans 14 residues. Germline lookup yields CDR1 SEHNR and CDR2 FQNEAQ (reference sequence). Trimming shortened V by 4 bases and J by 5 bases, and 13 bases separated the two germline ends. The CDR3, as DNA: TGTGCCAGCAGCTCGACCATGAATGAAGATACGCAGTATTTT. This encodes CASSSTMNEDTQYF.

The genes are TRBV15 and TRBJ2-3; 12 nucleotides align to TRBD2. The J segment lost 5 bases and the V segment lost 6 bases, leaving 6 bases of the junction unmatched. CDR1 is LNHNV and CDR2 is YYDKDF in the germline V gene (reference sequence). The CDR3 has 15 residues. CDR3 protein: CATRLAGGLGDTQYF. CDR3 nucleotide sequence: TGTGCCACCAGGCTAGCGGGAGGGCTTGGAGATACGCAGTATTTT.

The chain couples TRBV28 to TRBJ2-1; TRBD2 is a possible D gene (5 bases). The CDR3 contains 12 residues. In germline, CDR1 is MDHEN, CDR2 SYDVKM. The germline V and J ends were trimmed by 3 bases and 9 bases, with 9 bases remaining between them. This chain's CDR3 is CASSFGGSEQFF. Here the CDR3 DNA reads TGTGCCAGCAGTTTTGGAGGAAGTGAGCAGTTCTTC.